This TCR beta chain originates from a study of blood T cell repertoires in COVID-19. Study as a whole: There were acute and convalescent COVID-19 samples, and they came from the United States, Italy and Spain. The cDNA or gDNA used as material had been derived from T cells, B-cell-depleted T cells, or PBMCs.

In assigning cohorts, the study relied on participant-reported clinical history. In the study's own analysis: Amplification with reference gene primers provided the estimates of nucleated cell counts. The data were produced by immunoSEQ multiplex PCR, yet TCRdb's version contains in-frame clones alone and is incomplete. V and J calls and clone size are given by that table; D and trimming were obtained from the DNA. The repertoire holds 200,000 to 300,000 clones, with more than 70% as singletons. With V trimmed by 6 bases and J by 1 base, 5 bases remained unmatched. Germline V gene data show CDR1 as LNHDA and CDR2 as SQIVND (reference sequence). CDR3 length equals 15 residues.

This sequence joins TRBV19 and TRBJ1-1; 10 bases are a match to TRBD1. This receptor was identified in a woman aged 40 to 50 with acute COVID-19. Sequencing used PBMCs or T cells enriched from blood (not recorded which). The CDR3 sequence: CASRLRDRGNTEAFF. CDR3 in DNA: TGTGCCAGTAGGCTCCGGGACAGGGGGAACACTGAAGCTTTCTTT.